The 20 T cell receptor beta chains presented below share a single source sample, sequenced in a study of blood T cell repertoires in COVID-19. Assay used: immunoSEQ multiplex PCR; TCRdb lists only in-frame clones, some missing. The sample consists of a few hundred thousand clones, approximately 85% of them appearing once. The sample was PBMCs or T cells enriched from blood (not recorded which). The receptors shown here come from a woman in her fifties or sixties who had recovered from COVID-19.

The J gene is TRBJ2-3, the V gene TRBV15; 9 bases fit TRBD2. The CDR3 covers 14 residues. Germline CDR1 LNHNV, CDR2 YYDKDF (reference sequence). The J segment lost 5 bases and the V segment lost 2 bases, leaving 2 bases of the junction unmatched. As DNA, the CDR3 is TGTGCCACCAGCAGACCTAGCGGGGAAGATACGCAGTATTTT. Translating gives CATSRPSGEDTQYF.

The V call is TRBV28, the J call TRBJ2-1, with 10 bases matching TRBD2. V shed 6 bases, J shed 7 bases, and the junction held 18 bases outside the gene matches. This CDR3 has 18 residues. CDR1 is MDHEN and CDR2 is SYDVKM in the germline V gene. CDR3: CASSLGGLAGGGRNEQFF. The DNA of the CDR3 is TGTGCCAGCAGCCTAGGGGGCTTAGCGGGAGGAGGAAGGAATGAGCAGTTCTTC.

The chain combines TRBV27 with TRBJ2-3; 9 bases are shared with TRBD2. The J segment lost 8 bases and the V segment lost 5 bases, leaving 8 bases of the junction unmatched. This CDR3 is built from 14 residues. Germline V gives CDR1 MNHEY, CDR2 SMNVEV (reference sequence). CDR3 nucleotides: TGTGCCAGCAGTAAGACTAGCGGAGTATTTACGCAGTATTTT. This gives the protein CASSKTSGVFTQYF.

The chain links TRBV6-5 to TRBJ1-6, with unresolved D. CDR1 is MNHEY and CDR2 is SVGAGI in the germline V gene. Trimming pared 11 bases from V and 0 bases from J, leaving 11 bases between. The CDR3 spans 14 residues. CDR3 residues: CAGQTTSYNSPLHF. CDR3 bases: TGTGCCGGCCAGACAACCTCCTATAATTCACCCCTCCACTTT.

CDR3 loop: CASNARNQPQHF. CDR3 DNA: TGTGCCAGCAACGCCAGAAATCAGCCCCAGCATTTT. The chain uses TRBV7-2 and TRBJ1-5, with D hard to call. Germline values: CDR1 SGHTA, CDR2 FQGNSA. The CDR3 spans 12 residues. V shed 7 bases and J shed 4 bases, with 8 bases lying between them.

J is TRBJ2-4 and V is TRBV28; TRBD1 agrees at 7 bases. Germline lookup yields CDR1 MDHEN and CDR2 SYDVKM. This CDR3 contains 12 residues. V shed 4 bases and J 10 bases; nucleotides not matched to a gene: 4. The CDR3 spells CASSSGQTIQYF. The CDR3 DNA reads as TGTGCCAGCAGTTCGGGACAGACTATTCAGTACTTC.

This chain joins TRBV7-8 and TRBJ2-2, with 11 bases identical to TRBD1. The CDR3 runs to 16 residues. V shed 5 bases and J 3 bases; nucleotides not matched to a gene: 5. Looked up from germline, CDR1 is SGHVS and CDR2 is FQNEAQ. The CDR3 loop is CASSMGQGGYTGELFF. As DNA, the CDR3 is TGTGCCAGCAGCATGGGACAGGGGGGATACACCGGGGAGCTGTTTTTT.

This chain uses TRBV5-4 with TRBJ2-7; TRBD2 agrees at 7 bases. Trimming cost V 4 bases and J 5 bases; bases outside gene matches: 12. CDR1 is SGHNT and CDR2 is YYREEE in the germline V gene (reference sequence). The CDR3 spans 15 residues. DNA of the CDR3: TGTGCCAGCAGCCCACCTAACGGGGGAGGGAACGAGCAGTACTTC. It codes for CASSPPNGGGNEQYF.

CDR3 residues: CASSTLLEASGRLAYEQYF. The CDR3 coding sequence is TGTGCCAGCAGTACTCTGCTTGAGGCTAGCGGGAGGCTGGCCTACGAGCAGTACTTC. J is TRBJ2-7 and V is TRBV28, with 11 bases lining up with TRBD2. The V segment lost 5 bases and the J segment 2 bases; nucleotides outside the gene matches: 17. The CDR3 is made up of 19 amino acids. Per germline, CDR1 MDHEN and CDR2 SYDVKM.

The chain joins TRBV6-2 or TRBV6-3 to TRBJ1-6; a weak D match, TRBD1 (6 bases). The V gene lost 0 bases and the J gene lost 14 bases, with 8 bases spanning the gap. CDR3 size: 12 residues. The V gene's germline CDR1 is MNHEY and CDR2 SVGEGT. CDR3 nucleotide sequence: TGTGCCAGCAGTTACTCCCACAGGGCCCTCCACTTT. Encoded protein: CASSYSHRALHF.

This rearrangement joins TRBV7-9 to TRBJ2-7; TRBD1 matches 9 bases. This CDR3 is built from 14 residues. Germline V gene lookup returns CDR1 SEHNR and CDR2 FQNEAQ (reference sequence). J gave up 2 bases and V 4 bases, and 3 bases lay outside the gene matches. The CDR3: CASSSQGAAYEQYF. As DNA, the CDR3 is TGTGCCAGCAGCTCACAGGGGGCAGCCTACGAGCAGTACTTC.

V gene TRBV14 combines with J gene TRBJ2-7, with 7 bases identical to TRBD1. This CDR3 contains 16 residues. The V segment lost 1 base and the J segment 2 bases; nucleotides outside the gene matches: 8. Germline CDR1 SGHDN, CDR2 FVKESK. In nucleotides, the CDR3 is TGTGCCAGCAGCCAAGGCCTGGGGGACAGAACCTACGAGCAGTACTTC. Translating it yields CASSQGLGDRTYEQYF.

This chain uses TRBV28 with TRBJ1-2; 9 nucleotides agree with TRBD1. V lost 7 bases to trimming and J lost 4 bases; unmatched junction nucleotides: 7. This CDR3 region has 14 residues. Germline CDR1 and CDR2: MDHEN and SYDVKM. The chain's CDR3 is CASTSGQGRYGYTF. CDR3 sequence (DNA): TGTGCCAGCACCTCCGGACAGGGGCGCTATGGCTACACCTTC.

The rearrangement joins TRBV3-1 (or the pseudogene TRBV3-2) to TRBJ1-1; D is possibly TRBD1 (5 bases). V lost 2 bases to trimming and J lost 6 bases, with 13 bases between them. Germline CDR1 LGHDT, CDR2 YNNKEL (reference sequence). The CDR3 is 14 amino acids. CDR3 DNA sequence: TGTGCCAGCAGCCAACAGGGTAGGGGATCTGAAGCTTTCTTT. Translated: CASSQQGRGSEAFF.

The chain has TRBV5-1 and TRBJ2-3; 8 bases line up with TRBD1. The CDR3 is made up of 14 amino acids. Per the germline V gene, CDR1 is SGHRS and CDR2 is YFSETQ. V trimming: 5 bases; J trimming: 5 bases; junction bases outside the gene matches: 7. The CDR3, as DNA: TGCGCCAGCAGAATAGGACAGGGTCAAGATACGCAGTATTTT. It is translated as CASRIGQGQDTQYF. The whole variable domain, filled in from reference TRBV5-1 and TRBJ2-3, reads KAGVTQTPRYLIKTRGQQVTLSCSPISGHRSVSWYQQTPGQGLQFLFEYFSETQRNKGNFPGRFSGRQFSNSRSEMNVSTLELGDSALYLCASRIGQGQDTQYFGPGTRLTVL.

The J gene is TRBJ2-3, the V gene TRBV5-1, with TRBD2 matching 7 bases. V trimming: 3 bases; J trimming: 6 bases; junction bases outside the gene matches: 13. Germline V gene sequence: CDR1 SGHRS, CDR2 YFSETQ. CDR3 size: 16 residues. CDR3 sequence (DNA): TGCGCCAGCAGCTCTGGACTAGTCTTGTCAGTGGATACGCAGTATTTT. Its translation: CASSSGLVLSVDTQYF. Full variable domain (remainder filled in from reference TRBV5-1 and TRBJ2-3): KAGVTQTPRYLIKTRGQQVTLSCSPISGHRSVSWYQQTPGQGLQFLFEYFSETQRNKGNFPGRFSGRQFSNSRSEMNVSTLELGDSALYLCASSSGLVLSVDTQYFGPGTRLTVL.

The chain joins TRBV5-1 to TRBJ1-2; 8 bases map to TRBD1. The V segment lost 4 bases and the J segment 10 bases; nucleotides outside the gene matches: 9. Germline V CDR1 and CDR2: SGHRS, YFSETQ. CDR3 length equals 13 residues. CDR3 bases: TGCGCCAGCAGCCTCGGACAGGGATCAGCCTACACCTTC. Its protein product is CASSLGQGSAYTF.

The CDR3 nucleotides read TGTGCCAGCAGCTTCCGGGCAGGGGAGCCCCAGCATTTT. Translating it yields CASSFRAGEPQHF. The V call is TRBV7-3, the J call TRBJ1-5; D might be TRBD1 (6 bases). The CDR3 loop spans 13 amino acids. CDR1 and CDR2 (germline): SGHTA, FQGTGA. Trimming took off 3 bases at V and 8 bases at J, with 11 bases between the two ends.

The chain carries TRBV10-3 and TRBJ2-7; D might be TRBD2 (5 bases). CDR1 is ENHRY, CDR2 SYGVKD, per germline. The ends were cut back, 1 base at V and 7 bases at J, with 20 bases in the middle. The CDR3 extends over 16 amino acids. The CDR3 nucleotides read TGTGCCATCAGTGAGTTAGGGCCAGCGGTAACCCCAGAGCAGTACTTC. This codes for CAISELGPAVTPEQYF.

The DNA of the CDR3 is TGTGCCAGCACGCGGACACCAGAATCCTACGAGCAGTACTTC. Its protein is CASTRTPESYEQYF. V usage is TRBV28 and J usage is TRBJ2-7; possible D gene TRBD1, 5 bases. The CDR3 extends over 14 amino acids. CDR1 and CDR2 (germline): MDHEN, SYDVKM. The V and J ends lost 7 bases and 1 base respectively, with 14 bases between them.